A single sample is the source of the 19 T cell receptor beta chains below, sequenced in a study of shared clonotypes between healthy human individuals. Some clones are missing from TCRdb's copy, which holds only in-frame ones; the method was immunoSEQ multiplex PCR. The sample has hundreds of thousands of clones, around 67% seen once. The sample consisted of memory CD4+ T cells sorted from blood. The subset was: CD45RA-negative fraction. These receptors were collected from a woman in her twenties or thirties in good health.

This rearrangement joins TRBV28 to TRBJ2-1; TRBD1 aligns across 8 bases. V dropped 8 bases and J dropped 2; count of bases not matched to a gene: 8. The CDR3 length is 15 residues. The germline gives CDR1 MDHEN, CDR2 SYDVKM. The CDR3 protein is CASGTSGGPYNEQFF. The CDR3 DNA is TGTGCCAGCGGTACCTCAGGGGGCCCCTACAATGAGCAGTTCTTC.

CDR3 nucleotides: TGTGCCAGCCGTTCGGTCAGGGACCATGGCGATCAGCCCCAGCATTTT. This translates into CASRSVRDHGDQPQHF. V is TRBV6-5 and J is TRBJ1-5, with D possibly TRBD1 on 5 matching bases. Trimming removed 8 bases at V and 5 bases at J, with 22 bases between. This CDR3 comprises 16 residues. The V gene's germline CDR1 is MNHEY and CDR2 SVGAGI.

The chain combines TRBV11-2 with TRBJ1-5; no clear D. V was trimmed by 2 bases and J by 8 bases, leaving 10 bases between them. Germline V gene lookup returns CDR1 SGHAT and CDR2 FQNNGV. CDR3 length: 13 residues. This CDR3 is CASSLLGSKPQHF. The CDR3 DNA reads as TGTGCCAGCAGCTTATTGGGATCGAAGCCCCAGCATTTT.

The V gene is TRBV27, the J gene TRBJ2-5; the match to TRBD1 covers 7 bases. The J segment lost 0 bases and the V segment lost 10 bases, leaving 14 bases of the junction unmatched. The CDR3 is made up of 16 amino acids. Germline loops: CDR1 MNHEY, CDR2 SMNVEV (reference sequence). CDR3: CATKGRGGPNQETQYF. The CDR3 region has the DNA TGTGCCACCAAAGGAAGAGGGGGCCCTAACCAAGAGACCCAGTACTTC.

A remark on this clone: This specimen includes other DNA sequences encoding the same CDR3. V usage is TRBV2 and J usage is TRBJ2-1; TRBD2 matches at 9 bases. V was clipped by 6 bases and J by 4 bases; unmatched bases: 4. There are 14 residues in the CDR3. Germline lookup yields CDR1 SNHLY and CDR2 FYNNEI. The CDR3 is CASRAGGPYNEQFF. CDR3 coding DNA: TGTGCCAGCAGGGCGGGAGGGCCGTACAATGAGCAGTTCTTC.

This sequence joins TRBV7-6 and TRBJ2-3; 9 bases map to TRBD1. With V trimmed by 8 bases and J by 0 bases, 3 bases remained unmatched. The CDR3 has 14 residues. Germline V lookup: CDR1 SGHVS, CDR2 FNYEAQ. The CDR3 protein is CASGQGTSTDTQYF. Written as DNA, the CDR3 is TGTGCCAGCGGACAGGGGACTAGCACAGATACGCAGTATTTT.

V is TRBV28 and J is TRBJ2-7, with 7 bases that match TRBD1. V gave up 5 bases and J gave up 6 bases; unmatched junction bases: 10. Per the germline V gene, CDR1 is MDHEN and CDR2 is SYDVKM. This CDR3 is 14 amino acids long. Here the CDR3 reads CASSPPRDSPEQYF. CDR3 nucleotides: TGTGCCAGCAGTCCCCCCAGGGACAGCCCCGAGCAGTACTTC.

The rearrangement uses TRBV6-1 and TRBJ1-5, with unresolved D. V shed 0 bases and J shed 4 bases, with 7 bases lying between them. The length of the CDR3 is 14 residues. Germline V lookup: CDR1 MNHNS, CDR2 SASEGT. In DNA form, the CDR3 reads TGTGCCAGCAGTGAAGCAAACAGAAATCAGCCCCAGCATTTT. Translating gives CASSEANRNQPQHF.

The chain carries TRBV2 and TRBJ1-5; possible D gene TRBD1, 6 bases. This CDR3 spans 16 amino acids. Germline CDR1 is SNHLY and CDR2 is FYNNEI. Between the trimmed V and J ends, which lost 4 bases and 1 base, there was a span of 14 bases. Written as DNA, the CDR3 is TGTGCCAGCAGTGTTCTGGGGGCTGGGAGCAATCAGCCCCAGCATTTT. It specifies CASSVLGAGSNQPQHF. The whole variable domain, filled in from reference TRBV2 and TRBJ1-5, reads EPEVTQTPSHQVTQMGQEVILRCVPISNHLYFYWYRQILGQKVEFLVSFYNNEISEKSEIFDDQFSVERPDGSNFTLKIRSTKLEDSAMYFCASSVLGAGSNQPQHFGDGTRLSIL.

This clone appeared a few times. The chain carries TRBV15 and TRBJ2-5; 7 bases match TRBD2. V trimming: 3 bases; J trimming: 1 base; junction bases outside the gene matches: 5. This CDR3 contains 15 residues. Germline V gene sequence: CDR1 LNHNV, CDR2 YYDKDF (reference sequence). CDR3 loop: CATSRPSGGQETQYF. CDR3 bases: TGTGCCACCAGCAGGCCCTCGGGGGGCCAAGAGACCCAGTACTTC.

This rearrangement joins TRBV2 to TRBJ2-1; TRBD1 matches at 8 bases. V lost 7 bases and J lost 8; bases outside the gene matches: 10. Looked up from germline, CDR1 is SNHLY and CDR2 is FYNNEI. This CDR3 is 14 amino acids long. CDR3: CASKTRQGNHEQFF. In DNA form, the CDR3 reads TGTGCCAGCAAGACGAGACAGGGGAACCATGAGCAGTTCTTC.

The CDR3 region has the DNA TGTGCCAGCAGCTCAATAGGACAGGGATTCGAGCAGTACTTC. Its protein is CASSSIGQGFEQYF. The genes are TRBV13 and TRBJ2-7; 8 bases align to TRBD1. V was pared by 4 bases and J by 6 bases, with 8 bases of the junction left unmatched. The germline V gene has CDR1 PRHDT and CDR2 FYEKMQ (reference sequence). This CDR3 contains 14 residues.

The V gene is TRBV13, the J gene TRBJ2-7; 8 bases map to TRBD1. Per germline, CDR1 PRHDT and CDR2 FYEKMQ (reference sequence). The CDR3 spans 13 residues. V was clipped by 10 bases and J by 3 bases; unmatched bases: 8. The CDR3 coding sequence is TGTGCCACAGGACAGGGTGCTTTCTACGAGCAGTACTTC. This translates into CATGQGAFYEQYF.

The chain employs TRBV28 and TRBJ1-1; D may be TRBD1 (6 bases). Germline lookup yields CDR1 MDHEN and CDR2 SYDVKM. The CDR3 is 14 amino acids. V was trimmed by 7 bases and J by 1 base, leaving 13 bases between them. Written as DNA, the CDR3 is TGTGCCAGCAATATCGGACAGAGGAACACTGAAGCTTTCTTT. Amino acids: CASNIGQRNTEAFF.

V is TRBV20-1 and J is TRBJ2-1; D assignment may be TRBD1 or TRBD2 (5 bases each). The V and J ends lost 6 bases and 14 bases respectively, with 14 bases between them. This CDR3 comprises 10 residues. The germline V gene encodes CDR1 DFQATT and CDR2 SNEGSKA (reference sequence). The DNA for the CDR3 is TGCAGTGCAAGATGGGACGGCGAGTTCTTC. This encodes CSARWDGEFF.

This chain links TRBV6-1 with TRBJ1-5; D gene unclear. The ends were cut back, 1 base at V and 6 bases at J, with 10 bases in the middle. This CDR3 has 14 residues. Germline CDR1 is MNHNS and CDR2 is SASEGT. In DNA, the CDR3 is TGTGCCAGCAGTGAAGGAAACGAGGGTCAGCCCCAGCATTTT. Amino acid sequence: CASSEGNEGQPQHF.

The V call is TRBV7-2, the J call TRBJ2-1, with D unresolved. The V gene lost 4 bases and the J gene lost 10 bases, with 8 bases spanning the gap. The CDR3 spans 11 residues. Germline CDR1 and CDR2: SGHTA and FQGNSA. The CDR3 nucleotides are TGTGCCAGCAGCTCTATGGGCGAGCAGTTCTTC. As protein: CASSSMGEQFF.

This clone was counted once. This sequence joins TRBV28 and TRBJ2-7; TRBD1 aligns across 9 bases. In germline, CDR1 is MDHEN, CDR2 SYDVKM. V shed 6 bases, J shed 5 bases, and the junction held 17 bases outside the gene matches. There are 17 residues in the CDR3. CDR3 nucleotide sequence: TGTGCCAGCAGGTTCGACGGGACAGGGACAATCCGGGACGAGCAGTACTTC. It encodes CASRFDGTGTIRDEQYF.

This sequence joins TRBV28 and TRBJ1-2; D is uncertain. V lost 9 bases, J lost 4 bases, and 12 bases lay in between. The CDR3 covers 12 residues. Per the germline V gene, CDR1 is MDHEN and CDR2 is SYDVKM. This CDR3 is CASRLGSYGYTF. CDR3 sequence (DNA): TGTGCCAGTCGACTGGGGAGCTATGGCTACACCTTC.